One and the same sample provided the 15 T cell receptor beta chains below, sequenced in a study of cytomegalovirus exposure and HLA in healthy donors. Vbeta (60) and Jbeta (13) primers were used in the PCR. The data were produced by immunoSEQ multiplex PCR, yet TCRdb's version contains in-frame clones alone and is incomplete. Of about 130,000 clones listed, 85% to 90% are singletons. Sequenced: PBMCs. These receptors all come from a woman in her 30s in good health and CMV-seropositive.

This clone appeared a single time. The V gene is TRBV30, the J gene TRBJ1-1; D gene uncertain. In germline, CDR1 is GTSNPN, CDR2 SVGIG (reference sequence). V lost 4 bases to trimming and J lost 0 bases, with 15 bases between them. The CDR3 loop spans 15 amino acids. CDR3 sequence: CAWMVRAFMNTEAFF. In DNA, the CDR3 is TGTGCCTGGATGGTGCGTGCCTTTATGAACACTGAAGCTTTCTTT.

The rearrangement joins TRBV2 to TRBJ2-1, with D possibly being TRBD2 (6 bases). This CDR3 is built from 13 residues. From germline, CDR1 is SNHLY and CDR2 FYNNEI. V lost 8 bases and J lost 14, with 22 bases in between. In nucleotides, the CDR3 is TGTGCCAGCGAAGCTTCCGAAGGGACTGCGAAGTTCTTC. Translating it yields CASEASEGTAKFF.

This rearrangement joins TRBV7-9 to TRBJ1-1; no firm D call. V was pared by 1 base and J by 7 bases, with 10 bases between. Germline lookup yields CDR1 SEHNR and CDR2 FQNEAQ (reference sequence). The CDR3 has 13 residues. This CDR3 reads CASSLDAGCEAFF. The CDR3, as DNA: TGTGCCAGCAGCTTAGACGCAGGATGTGAAGCTTTCTTT.

The chain uses TRBV5-1 and TRBJ2-6; D gene ambiguous. The CDR3 is 16 residues long. Trimming removed 0 bases from V and 0 bases from J, with 7 bases in between. CDR1 and CDR2 from the germline V gene are SGHRS and YFSETQ. The CDR3 DNA reads as TGCGCCAGCAGCTTGGGACAACACTCTGGGGCCAACGTCCTGACTTTC. Translating it yields CASSLGQHSGANVLTF.

This clone was detected once. The genes are TRBV28 and TRBJ2-2; TRBD2 is a possible D gene (6 bases). V was clipped by 2 bases and J by 6 bases, with 13 bases between them. CDR1 is MDHEN, CDR2 SYDVKM, per germline. The CDR3 is 15 amino acids. This CDR3 reads CASSLRGPGAGELFF. Here the CDR3 DNA reads TGTGCCAGCAGTTTACGGGGTCCGGGAGCCGGGGAGCTGTTTTTT.

V gene TRBV27 combines with J gene TRBJ1-5; D possibly corresponds to TRBD1 (5 bases). Deletions cut 6 bases from V and 0 bases from J, with 12 bases between. CDR1 is MNHEY, CDR2 SMNVEV, per germline (reference sequence). The CDR3 is made up of 15 amino acids. For the CDR3, the DNA is TGTGCCAGCAGGCCTCACAGGTATAGCAATCAGCCCCAGCATTTT. Translation gives CASRPHRYSNQPQHF.

This chain connects TRBV6-1 to TRBJ2-7, with D uncertain. Germline V lookup: CDR1 MNHNS, CDR2 SASEGT. The CDR3 loop spans 13 amino acids. The V end lost 7 bases, the J end lost 5 bases, and 15 bases lay between the germline ends. This CDR3 reads CASTVRGQDEQYF. DNA for the CDR3: TGTGCCAGCACCGTACGAGGCCAAGACGAGCAGTACTTC.

The chain links TRBV5-1 to TRBJ2-5; 12 bases are a match to TRBD2. J was trimmed by 9 bases and V by 3 bases; bases with no gene match: 18. Germline CDR1 SGHRS, CDR2 YFSETQ. The CDR3 length is 18 residues. The CDR3 loop is CASSSTLGLAGGLWAQYF. CDR3 DNA: TGCGCCAGCAGCTCCACGCTGGGGCTAGCGGGGGGGCTGTGGGCCCAGTACTTC.

V and J are TRBV2 and TRBJ1-2; a possible D gene is TRBD1 (5 bases). Trimming stripped 8 bases from V and 4 bases from J, with 20 bases between. The CDR3 is made up of 15 amino acids. Germline CDR1 is SNHLY and CDR2 is FYNNEI. The chain's CDR3 is CASCAEAGSPYGYTF. The DNA of the CDR3 is TGTGCCAGCTGTGCCGAGGCAGGGTCCCCCTATGGCTACACCTTC.

This chain joins TRBV11-1 and TRBJ2-1; the D gene is possibly TRBD2 (7 bases). The CDR3 length is 15 residues. Deletions cut 5 bases from V and 2 bases from J, with 13 bases between. Germline assignment: CDR1 SGHAT and CDR2 FQDESV (reference sequence). Here the CDR3 DNA reads TGTGCCAGCAGCCCCGGGGGGCGAGCCTACAATGAGCAGTTCTTC. This codes for CASSPGGRAYNEQFF. The full variable domain, with the rest looked up from reference TRBV11-1 and TRBJ2-1, is EAEVAQSPRYKITEKSQAVAFWCDPISGHATLYWYRQILGQGPELLVQFQDESVVDDSQLPKDRFSAERLKGVDSTLKIQPAELGDSAMYLCASSPGGRAYNEQFFGPGTRLTVL.

The gene calls are TRBV5-1 and TRBJ2-7, with D tentatively TRBD2 (6 bases). Germline-derived CDR1 and CDR2 are SGHRS and YFSETQ. The length of the CDR3 is 15 residues. Trimming stripped 2 bases from V and 1 base from J, with 13 bases between. In DNA form, the CDR3 reads TGCGCCAGCAGCTTCGGGGGAAGCGGTTCCTACGAGCAGTACTTC. Its translation is CASSFGGSGSYEQYF.

This clone has a single count. V and J are TRBV7-3 and TRBJ2-2; 7 nucleotides agree with TRBD1. The CDR3 totals 13 residues. The trim removed 5 bases at V and 4 bases at J, leaving 1 base unmatched. Germline CDR1 and CDR2: SGHTA and FQGTGA. The CDR3 loop reads CASSRQGTGELFF. The CDR3 DNA sequence: TGTGCCAGCAGCCGACAGGGCACCGGGGAGCTGTTTTTT.

This sequence joins TRBV10-3 and TRBJ2-3; 7 bases map to TRBD2. The V gene's germline CDR1 is ENHRY and CDR2 SYGVKD. J lost 2 bases, V lost 8 bases, and 16 bases had no gene match. The CDR3 is 17 amino acids. In DNA, the CDR3 is TGTGCCATCGGGGGGGAGGCTAGCCCATTTACCACAGATACGCAGTATTTT. Protein product: CAIGGEASPFTTDTQYF.

This sequence joins TRBV5-1 and TRBJ2-3, with D maybe TRBD1 (5 bases). Per the germline V gene, CDR1 is SGHRS and CDR2 is YFSETQ. The CDR3 has 13 amino acids. Deletions cut 0 bases from V and 4 bases from J, with 6 bases between. The CDR3 spells CASSLVGADTQYF. CDR3 nucleotides: TGCGCCAGCAGCTTGGTAGGGGCAGATACGCAGTATTTT.

This clone was detected only once. The genes are TRBV5-1 and TRBJ2-7, with 10 bases aligning to TRBD2. The J segment lost 4 bases and the V segment lost 3 bases, leaving 4 bases of the junction unmatched. This CDR3 is 14 amino acids long. The germline CDR1 and CDR2 sequences are SGHRS and YFSETQ. CDR3 region: CASSSSSGSYEQYF. The CDR3 bases are TGCGCCAGCAGCTCTTCTAGCGGGAGTTACGAGCAGTACTTC. Supplemented by reference TRBV5-1 and TRBJ2-7, the full variable domain reads KAGVTQTPRYLIKTRGQQVTLSCSPISGHRSVSWYQQTPGQGLQFLFEYFSETQRNKGNFPGRFSGRQFSNSRSEMNVSTLELGDSALYLCASSSSSGSYEQYFGPGTRLTVT.